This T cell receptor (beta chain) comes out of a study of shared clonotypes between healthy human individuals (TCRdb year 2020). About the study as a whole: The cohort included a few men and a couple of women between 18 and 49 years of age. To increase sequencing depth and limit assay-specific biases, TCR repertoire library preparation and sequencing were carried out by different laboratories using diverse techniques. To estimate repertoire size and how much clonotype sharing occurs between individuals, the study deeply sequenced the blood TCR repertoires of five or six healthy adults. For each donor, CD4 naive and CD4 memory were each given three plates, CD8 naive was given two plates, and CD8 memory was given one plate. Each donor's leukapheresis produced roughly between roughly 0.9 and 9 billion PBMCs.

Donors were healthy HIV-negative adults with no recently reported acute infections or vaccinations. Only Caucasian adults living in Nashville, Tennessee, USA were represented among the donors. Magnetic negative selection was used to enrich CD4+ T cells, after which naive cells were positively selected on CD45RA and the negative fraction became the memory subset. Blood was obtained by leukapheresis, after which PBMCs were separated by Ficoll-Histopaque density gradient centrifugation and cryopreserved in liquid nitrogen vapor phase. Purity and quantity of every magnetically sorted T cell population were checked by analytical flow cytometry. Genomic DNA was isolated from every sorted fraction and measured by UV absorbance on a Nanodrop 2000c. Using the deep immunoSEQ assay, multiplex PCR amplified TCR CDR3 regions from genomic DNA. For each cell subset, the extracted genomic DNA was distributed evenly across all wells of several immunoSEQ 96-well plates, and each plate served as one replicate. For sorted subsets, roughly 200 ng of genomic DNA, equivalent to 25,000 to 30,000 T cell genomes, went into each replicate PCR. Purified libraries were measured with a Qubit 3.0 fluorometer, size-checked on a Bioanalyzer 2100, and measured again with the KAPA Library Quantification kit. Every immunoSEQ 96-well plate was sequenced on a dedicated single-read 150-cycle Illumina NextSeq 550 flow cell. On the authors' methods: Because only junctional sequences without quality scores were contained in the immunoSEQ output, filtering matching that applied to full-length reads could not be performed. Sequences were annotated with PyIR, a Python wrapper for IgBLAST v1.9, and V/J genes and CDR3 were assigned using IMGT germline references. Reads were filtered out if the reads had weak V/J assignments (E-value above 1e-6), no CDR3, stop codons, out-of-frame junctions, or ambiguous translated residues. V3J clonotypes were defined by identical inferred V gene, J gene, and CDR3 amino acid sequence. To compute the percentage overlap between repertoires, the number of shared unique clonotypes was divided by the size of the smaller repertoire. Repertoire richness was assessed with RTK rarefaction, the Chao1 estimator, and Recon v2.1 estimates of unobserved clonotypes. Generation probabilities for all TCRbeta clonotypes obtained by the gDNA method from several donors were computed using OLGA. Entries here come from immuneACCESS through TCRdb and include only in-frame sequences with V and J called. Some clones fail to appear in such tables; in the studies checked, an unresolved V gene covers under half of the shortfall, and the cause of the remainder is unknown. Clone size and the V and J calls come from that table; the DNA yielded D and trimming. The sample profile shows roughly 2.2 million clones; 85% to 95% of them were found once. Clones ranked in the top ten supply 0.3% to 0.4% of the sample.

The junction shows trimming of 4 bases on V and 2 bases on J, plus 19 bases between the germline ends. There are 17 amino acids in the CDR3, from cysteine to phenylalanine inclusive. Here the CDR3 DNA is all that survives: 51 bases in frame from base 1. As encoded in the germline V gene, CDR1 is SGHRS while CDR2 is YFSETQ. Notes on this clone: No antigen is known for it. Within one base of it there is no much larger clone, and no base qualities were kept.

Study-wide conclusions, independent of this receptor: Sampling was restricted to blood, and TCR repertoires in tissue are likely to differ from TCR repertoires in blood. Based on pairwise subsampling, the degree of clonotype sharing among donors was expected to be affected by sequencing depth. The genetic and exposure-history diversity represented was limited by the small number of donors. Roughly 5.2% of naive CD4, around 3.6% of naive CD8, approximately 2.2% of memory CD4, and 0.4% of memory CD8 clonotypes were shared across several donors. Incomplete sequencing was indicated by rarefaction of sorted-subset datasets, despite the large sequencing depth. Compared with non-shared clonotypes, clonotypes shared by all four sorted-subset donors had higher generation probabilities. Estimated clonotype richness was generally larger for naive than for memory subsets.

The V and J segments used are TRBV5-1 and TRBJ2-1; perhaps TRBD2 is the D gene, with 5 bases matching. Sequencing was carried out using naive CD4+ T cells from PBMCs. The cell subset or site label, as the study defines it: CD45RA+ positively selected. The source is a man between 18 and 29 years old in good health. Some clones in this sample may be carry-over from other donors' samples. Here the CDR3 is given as CASSPDRGFSAYNEQFF. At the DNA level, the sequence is TGCGCCAGCAGCCCCGATCGGGGATTTTCGGCCTACAATGAGCAGTTCTTC.